These 5 T cell receptor beta chains were all obtained from the same sample, sequenced in a study of T cell clones after liver transplantation. Data came from immunoSEQ multiplex PCR; TCRdb stores just in-frame clones and leaves some out. Seen here are some 23,000 clones, approximately 71% observed once, and the top ten hold about 2.6%. Sample: CD4+ T cells from blood, taken before liver transplant. Receptors were obtained from a human donor who received a liver transplant.

In this sample, this clone turned up a few times. The chain links TRBV12-2 to TRBJ1-1. TRBV12-2 counts as a pseudogene. This CDR3 comprises 13 residues. Here the CDR3 DNA reads TGTGCAAGTCGCTTAGTTCGGAACACTGAAGCTTTCTTT. Amino acids: CASRLVRNTEAFF.

This clone is medium-sized. The CDR3 bases are TGTGCCAGCACCATTAGGACAGGGAATGGCTACACCTTC. Translated: CASTIRTGNGYTF. The V call is TRBV6-6, the J call TRBJ1-2; 8 nucleotides match TRBD1. This CDR3 comprises 13 residues. V shed 7 bases, J shed 6 bases, and the junction held 7 bases outside the gene matches. From germline, CDR1 is MNHNY and CDR2 SVGAGI (reference sequence).

This chain joins TRBV5-6 and TRBJ1-2; 10 bases are a match to TRBD1. The junction had 9 bases not matched to a gene; V was cut back by 3 bases and J by 4 bases. This CDR3 contains 16 residues. The V gene's germline CDR1 is SGHDT and CDR2 YYEEEE. For the CDR3, the DNA is TGTGCCAGCAGCTCTCCCGGGACAGGGGCATCCTATGGCTACACCTTC. This translates into CASSSPGTGASYGYTF.

The chain employs TRBV7-2 and TRBJ2-3, with 12 nucleotides matching TRBD2. Germline V gene sequence: CDR1 SGHTA, CDR2 FQGNSA. The V segment lost 4 bases and the J segment 5 bases; nucleotides outside the gene matches: 7. The CDR3 is made up of 16 amino acids. DNA for the CDR3: TGTGCCAGCAGCTCCCCGGCTAGCGGGAGGGAAGATACGCAGTATTTT. This gives the protein CASSSPASGREDTQYF.

This chain uses TRBV27 with TRBJ1-1; 9 bases are a match to TRBD1. The CDR3 sequence is 15 residues long. V trimming: 6 bases; J trimming: 1 base; junction bases outside the gene matches: 6. From germline, CDR1 is MNHEY and CDR2 SMNVEV (reference sequence). CDR3 nucleotides: TGTGCCAGCAGCCTTCTGGGACAGGGGAACACTGAAGCTTTCTTT. This translates into CASSLLGQGNTEAFF.